These 15 T cell receptor beta chains share one sample of origin, sequenced in a study of blood T cell repertoires in COVID-19. Only in-frame clones appear in the TCRdb table, and some are missing; sequencing was by immunoSEQ multiplex PCR. Of about 160,000 clones listed, roughly 85% are singletons. The specimen was peripheral blood. These receptors all come from a human donor with acute or convalescent COVID-19. The donor label of this sample is uncertain.

This clone occurred once. This rearrangement joins TRBV5-1 to TRBJ2-1; 10 nucleotides match TRBD1. The CDR3 spans 15 residues. V dropped 0 bases and J dropped 9; count of bases not matched to a gene: 6. The V gene's germline CDR1 is SGHRS and CDR2 YFSETQ. The CDR3 spells CASSLDLGQGSEQFF. The CDR3 region has the DNA TGCGCCAGCAGCTTGGATTTGGGACAGGGGAGTGAGCAGTTCTTC.

This chain uses TRBV9 with TRBJ2-3, with 9 bases lining up with TRBD2. CDR1 is SGDLS and CDR2 is YYNGEE in the germline V gene. With V trimmed by 6 bases and J by 0 bases, 5 bases remained unmatched. This CDR3 region has 15 residues. As DNA, the CDR3 is TGTGCCAGCACCAGCGGGGGGTTTAGCACAGATACGCAGTATTTT. Translation: CASTSGGFSTDTQYF.

This chain uses TRBV12-5 with TRBJ1-1; TRBD1 might be the D (5 bases). Germline loops: CDR1 LGHNT, CDR2 FRNRAP. This CDR3 contains 15 residues. V lost 1 base and J lost 8, with 17 bases in between. The CDR3, as DNA: TGTGCTAGTGGTTTGGCTACGCCTGGGGCCAGCGAAGCTTTCTTT. Its protein is CASGLATPGASEAFF.

This chain uses TRBV29-1 with TRBJ1-1; D possibly corresponds to TRBD1 (6 bases). The CDR3 extends over 12 amino acids. Trimming left V 3 bases short and J 10 bases short, with 15 bases between. CDR1 is SQVTM and CDR2 is ANQGSEA in the germline V gene. The DNA for the CDR3 is TGCAGCGTTGACCCCCCTGTCAGGGGAGCTTTCTTT. Translated: CSVDPPVRGAFF.

The CDR3 DNA is TGTGCCAGCAGTTTATGGCAGGTTCGGAGGGACACTGAAGCTTTCTTT. This sequence encodes CASSLWQVRRDTEAFF. V gene TRBV28 combines with J gene TRBJ1-1; D is unclear. With 0 bases removed from V and 3 bases from J, the gap between germline ends came to 14 bases. This CDR3 has 16 residues. Germline CDR1 reads MDHEN; CDR2 reads SYDVKM.

This rearrangement joins TRBV19 to TRBJ1-5; D is uncertain. The CDR3 is made up of 13 amino acids. V lost 5 bases to trimming and J lost 3 bases, with 8 bases between them. Germline loops: CDR1 LNHDA, CDR2 SQIVND (reference sequence). CDR3 region: CASSFADNQPQHF. The DNA of the CDR3 is TGTGCCAGTAGTTTCGCAGACAATCAGCCCCAGCATTTT.

As DNA, the CDR3 is TGTGCCATCAGTGAGTCAAGGACAGGGGGCAACTATGGCTACACCTTC. This encodes CAISESRTGGNYGYTF. The V call is TRBV10-3, the J call TRBJ1-2, with 11 nucleotides matching TRBD1. The J segment lost 2 bases and the V segment lost 0 bases, leaving 2 bases of the junction unmatched. This CDR3 is 16 amino acids long. CDR1 is ENHRY, CDR2 SYGVKD, per germline.

This chain joins TRBV6-6 and TRBJ1-1; TRBD1 might be the D (5 bases). Germline V gives CDR1 MNHNY, CDR2 SVGAGI (reference sequence). V was shortened by 5 bases and J by 1 base, with 14 bases between the two germline ends. The CDR3 length is 15 residues. Written as DNA, the CDR3 is TGTGCCAGCAGTGCTCCGGGACTAAGGAACACTGAAGCTTTCTTT. Translation gives CASSAPGLRNTEAFF.

V gene TRBV27 combines with J gene TRBJ2-7; 8 bases match TRBD1. Germline V gene data show CDR1 as MNHEY and CDR2 as SMNVEV (reference sequence). The length of the CDR3 is 15 residues. The J segment lost 0 bases and the V segment lost 3 bases, leaving 4 bases of the junction unmatched. The CDR3 sequence is CASSLAGGVSYEQYF. The CDR3 DNA reads TGTGCCAGCAGTTTGGCAGGGGGCGTCTCCTACGAGCAGTACTTC.

J is TRBJ2-1 and V is TRBV3-1 (or the pseudogene TRBV3-2); TRBD1 matches at 11 bases. Unmatched junction bases numbered 5, after V lost 4 bases and J lost 6 bases. This CDR3 has 15 residues. The V gene's germline CDR1 is LGHDT and CDR2 YNNKEL (reference sequence). The CDR3 DNA sequence: TGTGCCAGCAGCCCCCCGGGACAGGGGGGCAATGAGCAGTTCTTC. This gives the protein CASSPPGQGGNEQFF.

The J gene is TRBJ2-1, the V gene TRBV12-3 or TRBV12-4, with 7 bases identical to TRBD2. CDR3 size: 12 residues. V dropped 5 bases and J dropped 10; count of bases not matched to a gene: 5. CDR3 sequence reads: CASSPGLPEQFF. In nucleotides, the CDR3 is TGTGCCAGCAGTCCGGGACTACCCGAGCAGTTCTTC.

The chain has TRBV30 and TRBJ2-5; 9 positions agree with TRBD1. Germline V gene lookup returns CDR1 GTSNPN and CDR2 SVGIG (reference sequence). V lost 1 base, J lost 2 bases, and 5 bases stayed unmatched. The CDR3 consists of 15 residues. The CDR3 bases are TGTGCCTGGAGTGGTGACAGGGGGTATCAAGAGACCCAGTACTTC. Translating gives CAWSGDRGYQETQYF.

This clone showed up just a few times. The rearrangement uses TRBV30 and TRBJ1-2, with D perhaps matching TRBD1 (6 bases). Trimming took 7 bases from V and 0 from J, leaving 15 bases between them. There are 14 residues in the CDR3. From germline, CDR1 is GTSNPN and CDR2 SVGIG (reference sequence). The DNA for the CDR3 is TGTGCCTCGGGCAGGGACACCACTAACTATGGCTACACCTTC. Translation gives CASGRDTTNYGYTF. Full variable domain (outside the CDR3, taken from reference TRBV30 and TRBJ1-2): SQTIHQWPATLVQPVGSPLSLECTVEGTSNPNLYWYRQAAGRGLQLLFYSVGIGQISSEVPQNLSASRPQDRQFILSSKKLLLSDSGFYLCASGRDTTNYGYTFGSGTRLTVV.

This clone occurred once. This chain links TRBV28 with TRBJ2-1, with 7 bases that match TRBD2. Germline V gives CDR1 MDHEN, CDR2 SYDVKM. This CDR3 is 14 amino acids long. After removal of 8 bases from V and 5 bases from J, the junction contained 9 bases not matched to a gene. The CDR3, as DNA: TGTGCCAGCGGGGGGGAAAAAAAGAACAATGAGCAGTTCTTC. Protein product: CASGGEKKNNEQFF.

The rearrangement links TRBV18 to TRBJ1-6; tentative D call: TRBD1 (6 bases). This CDR3 spans 18 amino acids. Germline CDR1 KGHSH, CDR2 LQKENI. With 3 bases removed from V and 7 bases from J, the gap between germline ends came to 22 bases. The CDR3 spells CASSPKAGGRTNNSPLHF. In DNA form, the CDR3 reads TGTGCCAGCTCACCCAAAGCGGGGGGGCGAACAAACAATTCACCCCTCCACTTT.